This TCR beta chain emerged from a study of blood T cell repertoires in COVID-19. Study-wide background: T cells, B-cell-depleted T cells, or PBMCs provided the cDNA or gDNA that served as material.

In germline, CDR1 is MGHDK, CDR2 SYGVNS. This CDR3 contains 16 residues. V lost 6 bases, J lost 12 bases, and 24 bases lay in between. In the source study's methods: Amplified reference gene primers provided the basis for estimating nucleated cell counts. Only in-frame clones appear in the TCRdb table, and some are missing; sequencing was by immunoSEQ multiplex PCR. Clone size and V and J calls were adopted from that table, with D and trimming inferred from the DNA. This table has hundreds of thousands of clones, around 90% appearing once. The genes are TRBV25-1 and TRBJ1-6; the D is unclear. The receptor's source is a woman under 40 with acute or convalescent COVID-19. Specimen: peripheral blood. CDR3 nucleotides: TGTGCCAGCAGCCCATCCCGAGACACGGCGCGCTTACCCCTCCACTTT. Protein sequence: CASSPSRDTARLPLHF.